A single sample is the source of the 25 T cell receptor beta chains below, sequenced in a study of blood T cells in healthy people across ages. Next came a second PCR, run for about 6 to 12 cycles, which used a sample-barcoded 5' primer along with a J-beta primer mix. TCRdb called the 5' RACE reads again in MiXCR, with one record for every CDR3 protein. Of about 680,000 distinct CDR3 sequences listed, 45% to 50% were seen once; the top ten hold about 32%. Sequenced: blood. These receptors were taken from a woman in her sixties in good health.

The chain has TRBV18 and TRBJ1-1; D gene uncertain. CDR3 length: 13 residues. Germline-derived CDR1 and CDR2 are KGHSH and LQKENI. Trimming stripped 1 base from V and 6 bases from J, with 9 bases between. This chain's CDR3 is CASSPLPRPEAFF. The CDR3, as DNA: TGTGCCAGCTCACCACTTCCCAGGCCTGAAGCTTTCTTT.

The CDR3 coding sequence is TGTGCCAGCAGCTTATTGGACGGTAAGCAGTACTTC. This encodes CASSLLDGKQYF. J is TRBJ2-5 and V is TRBV11-2; D not resolved. Trimming pared 2 bases from V and 11 bases from J, leaving 12 bases between. CDR1 SGHAT and CDR2 FQNNGV come from the germline V gene. This CDR3 is 12 amino acids long.

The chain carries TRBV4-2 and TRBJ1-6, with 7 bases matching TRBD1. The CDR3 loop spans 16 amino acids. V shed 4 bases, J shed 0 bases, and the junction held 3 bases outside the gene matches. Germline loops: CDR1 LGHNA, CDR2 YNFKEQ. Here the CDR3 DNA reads TGTGCCAGCAGCCGACCAGGGGGCTCCTATAATTCACCCCTCCACTTT. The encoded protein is CASSRPGGSYNSPLHF.

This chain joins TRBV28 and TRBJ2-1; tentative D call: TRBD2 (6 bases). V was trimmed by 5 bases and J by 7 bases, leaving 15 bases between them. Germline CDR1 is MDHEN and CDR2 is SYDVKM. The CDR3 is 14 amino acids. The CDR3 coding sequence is TGTGCCAGCAGTCCAACTCCTCGGGGGAATGAGCAGTTCTTC. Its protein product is CASSPTPRGNEQFF.

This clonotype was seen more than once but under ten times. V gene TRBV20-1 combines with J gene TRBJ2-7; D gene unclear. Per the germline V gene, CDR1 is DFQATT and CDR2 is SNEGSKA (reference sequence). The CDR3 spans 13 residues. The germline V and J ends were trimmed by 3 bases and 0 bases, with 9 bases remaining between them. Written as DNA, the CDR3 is TGCAGTGCTAGTAGGAGACTCTCCTACGAGCAGTACTTC. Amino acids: CSASRRLSYEQYF.

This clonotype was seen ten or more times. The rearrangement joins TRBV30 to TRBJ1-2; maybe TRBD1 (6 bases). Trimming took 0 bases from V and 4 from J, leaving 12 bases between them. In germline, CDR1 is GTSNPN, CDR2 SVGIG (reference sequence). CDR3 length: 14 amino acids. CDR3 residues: CAWSVKEGVYGYTF. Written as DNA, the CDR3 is TGTGCCTGGAGTGTTAAAGAGGGGGTCTATGGCTACACCTTC.

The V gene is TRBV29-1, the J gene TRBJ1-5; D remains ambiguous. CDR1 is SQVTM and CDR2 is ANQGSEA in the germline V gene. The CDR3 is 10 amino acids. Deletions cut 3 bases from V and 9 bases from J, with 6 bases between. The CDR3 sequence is CSVDGPPQHF. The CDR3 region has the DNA TGCAGCGTTGATGGCCCGCCCCAGCATTTT.

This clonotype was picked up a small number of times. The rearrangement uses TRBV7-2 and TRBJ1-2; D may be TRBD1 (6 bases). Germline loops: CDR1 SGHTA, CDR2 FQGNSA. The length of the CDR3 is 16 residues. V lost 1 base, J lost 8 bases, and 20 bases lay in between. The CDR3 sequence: CASSLVPGVQVGGYTF. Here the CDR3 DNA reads TGTGCCAGCAGCTTAGTTCCAGGGGTACAAGTGGGGGGCTACACCTTC.

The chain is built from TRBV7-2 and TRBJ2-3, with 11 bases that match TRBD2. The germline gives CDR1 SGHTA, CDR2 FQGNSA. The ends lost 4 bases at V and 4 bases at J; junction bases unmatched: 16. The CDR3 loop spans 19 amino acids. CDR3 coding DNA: TGTGCCAGCAGCTCCCCTCCAAAACTAGCGGGAGTCAATTCAGATACGCAGTATTTT. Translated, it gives CASSSPPKLAGVNSDTQYF.

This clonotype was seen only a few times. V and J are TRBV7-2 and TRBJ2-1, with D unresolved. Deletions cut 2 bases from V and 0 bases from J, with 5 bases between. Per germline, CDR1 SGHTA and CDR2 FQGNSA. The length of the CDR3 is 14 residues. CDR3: CASSLRNSYNEQFF. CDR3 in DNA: TGTGCCAGCAGCTTACGGAACTCCTACAATGAGCAGTTCTTC.

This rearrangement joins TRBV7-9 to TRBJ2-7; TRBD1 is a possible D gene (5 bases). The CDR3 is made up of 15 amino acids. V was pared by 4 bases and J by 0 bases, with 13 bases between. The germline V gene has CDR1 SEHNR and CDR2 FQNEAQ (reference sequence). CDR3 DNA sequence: TGTGCCAGCAGCTCCCGACAGATTCCCTCCTACGAGCAGTACTTC. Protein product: CASSSRQIPSYEQYF.

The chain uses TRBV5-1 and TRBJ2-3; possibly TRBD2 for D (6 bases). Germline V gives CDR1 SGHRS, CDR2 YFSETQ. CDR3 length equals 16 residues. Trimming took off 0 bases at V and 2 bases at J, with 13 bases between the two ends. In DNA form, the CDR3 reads TGCGCCAGCAGCTTGGTTGGGAGGAGGGACACAGATACGCAGTATTTT. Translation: CASSLVGRRDTDTQYF.

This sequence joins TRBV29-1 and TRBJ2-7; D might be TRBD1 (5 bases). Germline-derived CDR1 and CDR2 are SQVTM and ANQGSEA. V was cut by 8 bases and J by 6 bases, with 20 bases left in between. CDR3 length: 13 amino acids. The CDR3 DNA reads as TGCAGCATTTACCGGGCAGGGTACGTCGAGCAGTACTTC. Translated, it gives CSIYRAGYVEQYF.

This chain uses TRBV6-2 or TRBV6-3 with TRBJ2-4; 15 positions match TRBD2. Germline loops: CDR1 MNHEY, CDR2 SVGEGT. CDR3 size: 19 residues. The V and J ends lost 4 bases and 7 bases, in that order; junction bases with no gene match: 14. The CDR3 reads CASSFSLRTSGRASNIQYF. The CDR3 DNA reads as TGTGCCAGCAGTTTCTCCTTGAGGACTAGCGGGAGGGCCTCGAACATTCAGTACTTC.

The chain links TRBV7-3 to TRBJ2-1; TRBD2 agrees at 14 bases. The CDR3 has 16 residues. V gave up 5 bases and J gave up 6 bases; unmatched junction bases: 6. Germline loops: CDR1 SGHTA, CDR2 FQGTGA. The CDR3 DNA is TGTGCCAGCAGCCCAAGACTAGCGGGAGGGCGCAATGAGCAGTTCTTC. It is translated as CASSPRLAGGRNEQFF.

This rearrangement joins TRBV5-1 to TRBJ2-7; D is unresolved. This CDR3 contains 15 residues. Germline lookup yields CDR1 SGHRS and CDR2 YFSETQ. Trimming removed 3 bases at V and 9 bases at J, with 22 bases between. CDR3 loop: CASSWFDGQTGAQYF. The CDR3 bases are TGCGCCAGCAGCTGGTTCGACGGCCAGACCGGCGCGCAGTACTTC.

The CDR3 DNA follows: TGTGCCAGCAGTTTATTTGGGACTCGGAGCACAGATACGCAGTATTTT. This gives the protein CASSLFGTRSTDTQYF. This chain links TRBV28 with TRBJ2-3, with D maybe TRBD2 (6 bases). The CDR3 sequence is 16 residues long. Germline V lookup: CDR1 MDHEN, CDR2 SYDVKM. Trimming cost V 1 base and J 0 bases, with 11 bases left between them.

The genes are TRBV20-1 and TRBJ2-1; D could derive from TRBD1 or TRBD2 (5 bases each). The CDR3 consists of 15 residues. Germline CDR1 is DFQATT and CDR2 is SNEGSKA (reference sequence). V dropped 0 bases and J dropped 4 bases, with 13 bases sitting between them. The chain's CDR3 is CSARERGHQYNEQFF. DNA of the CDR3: TGCAGTGCTAGAGAGAGGGGTCACCAGTACAATGAGCAGTTCTTC.

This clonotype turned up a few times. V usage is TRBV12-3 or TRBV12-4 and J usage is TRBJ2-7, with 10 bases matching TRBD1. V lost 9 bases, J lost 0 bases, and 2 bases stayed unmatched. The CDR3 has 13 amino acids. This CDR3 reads CASWTGGSYEQYF. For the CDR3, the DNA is TGTGCCAGTTGGACAGGGGGCTCCTACGAGCAGTACTTC.

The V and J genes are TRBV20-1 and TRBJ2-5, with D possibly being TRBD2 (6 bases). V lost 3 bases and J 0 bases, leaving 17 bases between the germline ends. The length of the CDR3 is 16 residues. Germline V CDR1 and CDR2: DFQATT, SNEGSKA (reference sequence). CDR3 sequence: CSASSGGAQYQETQYF. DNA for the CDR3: TGCAGTGCTAGTAGCGGAGGGGCCCAGTACCAAGAGACCCAGTACTTC.

CDR3 bases: TGTGCCAGCAGTTGGAACGGATTGAACCAAGAGACCCAGTACTTC. As protein: CASSWNGLNQETQYF. The genes are TRBV6-2 or TRBV6-3 and TRBJ2-5; no definite D call. The CDR3 is 15 residues long. Trimming pared 4 bases from V and 0 bases from J, leaving 12 bases between. The V gene's germline CDR1 is MNHEY and CDR2 SVGEGT.

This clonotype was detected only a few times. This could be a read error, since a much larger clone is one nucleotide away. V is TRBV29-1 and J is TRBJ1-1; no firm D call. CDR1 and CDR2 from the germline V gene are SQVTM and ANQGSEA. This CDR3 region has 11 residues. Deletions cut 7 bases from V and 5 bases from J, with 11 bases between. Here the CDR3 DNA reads TGCAGCGGTGTTGGTGGTACTGAAGCTTTCTTT. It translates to CSGVGGTEAFF.

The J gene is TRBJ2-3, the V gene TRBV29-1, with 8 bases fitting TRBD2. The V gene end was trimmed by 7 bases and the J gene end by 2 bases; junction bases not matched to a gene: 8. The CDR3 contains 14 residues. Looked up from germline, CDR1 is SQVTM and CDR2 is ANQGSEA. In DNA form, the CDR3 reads TGCAGCGGAGGACTAGCCCTAACCACAGATACGCAGTATTTT. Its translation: CSGGLALTTDTQYF.

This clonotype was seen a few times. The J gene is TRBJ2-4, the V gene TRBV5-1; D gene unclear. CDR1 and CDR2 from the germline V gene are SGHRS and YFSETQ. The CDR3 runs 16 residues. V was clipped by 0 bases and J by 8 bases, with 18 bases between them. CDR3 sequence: CASSLAPGLRVDIQYF. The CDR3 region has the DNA TGCGCCAGCAGCTTGGCCCCTGGGCTTCGGGTCGACATTCAGTACTTC.

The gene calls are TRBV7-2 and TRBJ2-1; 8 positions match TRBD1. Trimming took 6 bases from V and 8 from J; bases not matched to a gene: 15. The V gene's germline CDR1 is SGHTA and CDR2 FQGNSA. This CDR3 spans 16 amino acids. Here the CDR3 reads CASREGRGPLGDEQFF. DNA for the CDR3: TGTGCCAGCAGGGAGGGCAGGGGGCCCCTCGGCGATGAGCAGTTCTTC.